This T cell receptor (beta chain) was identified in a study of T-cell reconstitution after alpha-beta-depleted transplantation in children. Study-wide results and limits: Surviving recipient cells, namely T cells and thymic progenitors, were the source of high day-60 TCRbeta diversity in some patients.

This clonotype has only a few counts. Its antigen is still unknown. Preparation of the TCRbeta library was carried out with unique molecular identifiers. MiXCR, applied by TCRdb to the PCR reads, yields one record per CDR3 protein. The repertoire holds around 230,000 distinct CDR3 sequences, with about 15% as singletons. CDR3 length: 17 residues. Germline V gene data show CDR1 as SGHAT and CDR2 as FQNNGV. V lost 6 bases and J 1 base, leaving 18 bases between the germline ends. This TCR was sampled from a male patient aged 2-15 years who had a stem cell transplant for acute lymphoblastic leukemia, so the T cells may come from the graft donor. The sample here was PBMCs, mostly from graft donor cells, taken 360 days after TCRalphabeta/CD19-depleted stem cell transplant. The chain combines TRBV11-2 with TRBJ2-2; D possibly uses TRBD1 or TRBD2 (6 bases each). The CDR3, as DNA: TGTGCCAGCAGGCGCGTTGGGGGGCCAGAGAACACCGGGGAGCTGTTTTTT. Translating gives CASRRVGGPENTGELFF.